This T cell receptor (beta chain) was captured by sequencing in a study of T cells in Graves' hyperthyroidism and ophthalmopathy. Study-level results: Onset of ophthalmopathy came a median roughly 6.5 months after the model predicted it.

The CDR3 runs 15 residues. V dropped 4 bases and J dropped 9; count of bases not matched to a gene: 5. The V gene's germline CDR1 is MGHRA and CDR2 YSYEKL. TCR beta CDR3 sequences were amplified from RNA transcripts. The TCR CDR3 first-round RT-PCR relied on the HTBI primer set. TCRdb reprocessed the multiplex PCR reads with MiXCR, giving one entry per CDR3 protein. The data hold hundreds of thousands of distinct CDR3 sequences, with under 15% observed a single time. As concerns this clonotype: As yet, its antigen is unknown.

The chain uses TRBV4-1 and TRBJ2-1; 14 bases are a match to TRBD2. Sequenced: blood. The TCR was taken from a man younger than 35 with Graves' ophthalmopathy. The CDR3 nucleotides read TGCGCCAGCAGCCGAGGGACTAGCGGGAGTACTGAGCAGTTCTTC. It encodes CASSRGTSGSTEQFF.